This TCR beta chain was identified in a study of beta chain features in type 1 diabetes. About this clone itself: Antigen: not known.

Overall study results and limits: Type 1 diabetes patients had moderately but significantly shorter TCRB CDR3s in all four CD4+ subsets. Compared to healthy donors, patients appeared to have naive, central memory and Treg TCRB repertoires that were more alike.

Reverse transcribing all isolated RNA meant expressed TCRB transcripts were sequenced. Profiled with immunoSEQ multiplex PCR; TCRdb holds only in-frame clones, not every one. The table lists 120,000 to 150,000 clones, about 12% of them singletons, with roughly 1.4% in the top ten. Once sorted, every population was more than 95% pure. The source material was central memory CD4+ T cells from blood. The TCR sequence derives from a young man with type 1 diabetes.

The CDR3 loop is CASRITPNTGELFF. The CDR3 DNA is TGTGCCAGCAGGATTACACCGAACACCGGGGAGCTGTTTTTT. The J gene is TRBJ2-2, the V gene TRBV6-6; D call uncertain. Germline V lookup: CDR1 MNHNY, CDR2 SVGAGI (reference sequence). The CDR3 is made up of 14 amino acids. Trimming stripped 6 bases from V and 0 bases from J, with 8 bases between.